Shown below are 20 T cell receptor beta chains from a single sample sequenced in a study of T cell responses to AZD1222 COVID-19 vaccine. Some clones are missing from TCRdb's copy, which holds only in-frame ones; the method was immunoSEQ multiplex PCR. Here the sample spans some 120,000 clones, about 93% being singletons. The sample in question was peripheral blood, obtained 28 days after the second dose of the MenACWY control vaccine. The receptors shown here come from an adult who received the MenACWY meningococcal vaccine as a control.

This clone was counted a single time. CDR3 DNA: TGCGCCAGCAGTGAGGGACGCAATAATTCACCCCTCCACTTT. It codes for CASSEGRNNSPLHF. This chain uses TRBV10-1 with TRBJ1-6; no reliable D call. The CDR3 is made up of 14 amino acids. Trimming took off 2 bases at V and 5 bases at J, with 7 bases between the two ends. From germline, CDR1 is WNHNN and CDR2 SYGVQD (reference sequence).

CDR3 protein: CASSRRGQGWENSPLHF. The CDR3 nucleotides read TGTGCCAGCAGCCGCAGAGGACAGGGATGGGAAAATTCACCCCTCCACTTT. The chain carries TRBV14 and TRBJ1-6; 8 bases match TRBD1. The CDR3 runs 17 residues. Germline V gene sequence: CDR1 SGHDN, CDR2 FVKESK. V gave up 4 bases and J gave up 7 bases; unmatched junction bases: 12.

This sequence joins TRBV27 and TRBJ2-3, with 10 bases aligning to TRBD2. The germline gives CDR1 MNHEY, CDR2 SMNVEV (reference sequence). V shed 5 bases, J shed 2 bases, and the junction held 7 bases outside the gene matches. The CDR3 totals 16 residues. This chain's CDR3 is CASSSASGSFTDTQYF. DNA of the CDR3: TGTGCCAGCAGTAGTGCTAGCGGGAGTTTCACAGATACGCAGTATTTT.

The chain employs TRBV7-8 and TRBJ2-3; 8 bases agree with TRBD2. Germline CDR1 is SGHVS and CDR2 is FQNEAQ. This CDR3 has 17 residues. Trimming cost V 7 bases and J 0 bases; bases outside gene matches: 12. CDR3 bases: TGTGCCAGCACATACGAAGGCGGGGGGCTGAGCACAGATACGCAGTATTTT. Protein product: CASTYEGGGLSTDTQYF.

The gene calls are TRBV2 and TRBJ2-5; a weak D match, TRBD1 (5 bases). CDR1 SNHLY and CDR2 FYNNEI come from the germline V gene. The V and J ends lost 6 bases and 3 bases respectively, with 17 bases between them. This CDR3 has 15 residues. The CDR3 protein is CASSRRQIGKETQYF. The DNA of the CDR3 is TGTGCCAGCAGCCGACGACAGATAGGAAAAGAGACCCAGTACTTC.

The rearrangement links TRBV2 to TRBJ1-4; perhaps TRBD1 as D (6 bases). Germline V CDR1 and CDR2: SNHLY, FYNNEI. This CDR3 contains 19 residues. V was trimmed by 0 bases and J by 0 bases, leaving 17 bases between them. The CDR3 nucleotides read TGTGCCAGCAGTGAAGCGGGACATCCCCTCGCTACAACTAATGAAAAACTGTTTTTT. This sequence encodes CASSEAGHPLATTNEKLFF.

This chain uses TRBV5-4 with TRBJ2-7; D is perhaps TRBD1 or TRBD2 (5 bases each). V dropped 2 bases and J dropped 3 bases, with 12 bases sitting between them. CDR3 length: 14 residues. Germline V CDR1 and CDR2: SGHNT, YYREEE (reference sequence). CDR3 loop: CASSFWGAGYEQYV. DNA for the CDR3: TGTGCCAGCAGCTTCTGGGGCGCGGGCTACGAGCAGTACGTC.

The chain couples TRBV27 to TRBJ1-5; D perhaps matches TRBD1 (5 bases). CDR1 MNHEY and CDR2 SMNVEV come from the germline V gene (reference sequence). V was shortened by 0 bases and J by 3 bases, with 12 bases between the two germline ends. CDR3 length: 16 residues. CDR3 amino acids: CASSLSGGLTNQPQHF. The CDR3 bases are TGTGCCAGCAGTTTATCGGGGGGTCTCACCAATCAGCCCCAGCATTTT.

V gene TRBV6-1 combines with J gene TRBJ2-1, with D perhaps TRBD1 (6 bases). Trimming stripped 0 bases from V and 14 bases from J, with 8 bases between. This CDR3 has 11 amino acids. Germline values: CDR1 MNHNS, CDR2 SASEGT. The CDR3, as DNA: TGTGCCAGCAGTGAAGCGAACAGGGAGTTCTTC. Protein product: CASSEANREFF.

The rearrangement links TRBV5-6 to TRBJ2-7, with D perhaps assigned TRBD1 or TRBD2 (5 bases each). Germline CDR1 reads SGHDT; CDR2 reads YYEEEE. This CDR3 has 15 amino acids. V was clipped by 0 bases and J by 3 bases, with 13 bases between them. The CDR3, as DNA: TGTGCCAGCAGCTTGGGGGGACCCCTTATCTACGAGCAGTACGTC. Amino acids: CASSLGGPLIYEQYV.

CDR3 nucleotide sequence: TGTGCCAGCAGTCCTACCGTAGGGGGAGGCTATGGCTACACCTTC. This gives the protein CASSPTVGGGYGYTF. The genes are TRBV5-5 and TRBJ1-2; TRBD1 might be the D (6 bases). CDR1 is SGHKS and CDR2 is YYEKEE in the germline V gene (reference sequence). V lost 5 bases, J lost 4 bases, and 18 bases lay in between. This CDR3 is 15 amino acids long.

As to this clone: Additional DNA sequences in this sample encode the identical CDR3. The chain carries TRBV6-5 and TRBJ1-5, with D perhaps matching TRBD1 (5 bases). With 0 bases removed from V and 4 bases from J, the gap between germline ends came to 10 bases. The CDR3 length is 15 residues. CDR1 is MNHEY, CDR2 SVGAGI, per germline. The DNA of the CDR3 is TGTGCCAGCAGTTACTCGAGGGGTGGGAATCAGCCCCAGCATTTT. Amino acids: CASSYSRGGNQPQHF.

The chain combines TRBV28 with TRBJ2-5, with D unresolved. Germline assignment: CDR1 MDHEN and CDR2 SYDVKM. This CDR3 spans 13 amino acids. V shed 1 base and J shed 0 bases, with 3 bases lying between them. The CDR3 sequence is CASSLLYQETQYF. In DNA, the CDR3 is TGTGCCAGCAGTTTATTATACCAAGAGACCCAGTACTTC.

CDR3 amino acids: CASRRDRAAEAFF. In DNA, the CDR3 is TGTGCCAGCAGAAGAGACAGGGCTGCTGAAGCTTTCTTT. The genes are TRBV6-5 and TRBJ1-1; 7 bases fit TRBD1. Germline V lookup: CDR1 MNHEY, CDR2 SVGAGI. V lost 6 bases to trimming and J lost 6 bases; unmatched junction nucleotides: 7. The CDR3 length is 13 residues.

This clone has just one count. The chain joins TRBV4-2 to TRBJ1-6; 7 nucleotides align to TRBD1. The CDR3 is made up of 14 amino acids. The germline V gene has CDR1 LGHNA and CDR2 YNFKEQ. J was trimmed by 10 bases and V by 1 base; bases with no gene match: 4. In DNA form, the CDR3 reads TGTGCCAGCAGCCAAGGACAGGGAGGATCACCCCTCCACTTT. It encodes CASSQGQGGSPLHF.

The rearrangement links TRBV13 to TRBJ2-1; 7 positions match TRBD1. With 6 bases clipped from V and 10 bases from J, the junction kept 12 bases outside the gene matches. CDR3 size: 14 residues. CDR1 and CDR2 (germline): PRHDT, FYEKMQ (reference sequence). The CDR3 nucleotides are TGTGCCAGCAGTCGTGAACAGGGGACCGTAGAGCAGTTCTTC. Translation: CASSREQGTVEQFF.

This CDR3 reads CASESPLTGTGTGEQYF. The CDR3 coding sequence is TGTGCCAGCGAATCCCCCCTCACCGGGACAGGGACGGGTGAGCAGTACTTC. The chain combines TRBV28 with TRBJ2-7; 9 positions agree with TRBD1. Germline assignment: CDR1 MDHEN and CDR2 SYDVKM. V lost 8 bases and J lost 7; bases outside the gene matches: 21. The CDR3 is 17 residues long.

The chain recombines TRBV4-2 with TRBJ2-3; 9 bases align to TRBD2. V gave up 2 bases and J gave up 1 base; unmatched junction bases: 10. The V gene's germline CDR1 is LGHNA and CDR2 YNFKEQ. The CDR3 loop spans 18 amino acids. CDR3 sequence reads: CASSQLLQRGDGTDTQYF. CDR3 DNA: TGTGCCAGCAGCCAACTCCTACAGCGGGGGGACGGCACAGATACGCAGTATTTT.

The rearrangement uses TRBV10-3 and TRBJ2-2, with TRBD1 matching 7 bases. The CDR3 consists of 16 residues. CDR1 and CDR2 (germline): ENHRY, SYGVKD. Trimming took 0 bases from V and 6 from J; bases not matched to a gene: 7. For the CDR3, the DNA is TGTGCCATCAGTGAGTCGACAGGGCGCCTTGCCGGGGAGCTGTTTTTT. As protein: CAISESTGRLAGELFF.

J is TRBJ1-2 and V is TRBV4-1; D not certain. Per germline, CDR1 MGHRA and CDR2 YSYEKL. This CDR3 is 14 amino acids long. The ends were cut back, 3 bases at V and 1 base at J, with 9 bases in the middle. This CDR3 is CASSHPGVNYGYTF. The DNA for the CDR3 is TGCGCCAGCAGCCACCCCGGGGTTAACTATGGCTACACCTTC.